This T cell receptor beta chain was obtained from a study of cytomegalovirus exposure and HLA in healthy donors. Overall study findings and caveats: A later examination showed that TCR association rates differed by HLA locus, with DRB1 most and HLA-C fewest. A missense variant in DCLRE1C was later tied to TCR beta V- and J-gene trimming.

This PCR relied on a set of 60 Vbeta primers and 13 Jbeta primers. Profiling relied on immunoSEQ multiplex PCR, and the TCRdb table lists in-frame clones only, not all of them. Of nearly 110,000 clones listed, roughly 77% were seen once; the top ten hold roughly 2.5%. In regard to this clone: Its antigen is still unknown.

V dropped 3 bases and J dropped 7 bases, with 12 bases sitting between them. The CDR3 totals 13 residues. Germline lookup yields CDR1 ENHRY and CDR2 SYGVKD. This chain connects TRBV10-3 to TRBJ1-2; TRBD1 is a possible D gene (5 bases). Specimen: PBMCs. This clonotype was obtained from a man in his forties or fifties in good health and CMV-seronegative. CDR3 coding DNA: TGTGCCATCAGTGACGACGGACACCCTGGCTACACCTTC. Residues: CAISDDGHPGYTF.